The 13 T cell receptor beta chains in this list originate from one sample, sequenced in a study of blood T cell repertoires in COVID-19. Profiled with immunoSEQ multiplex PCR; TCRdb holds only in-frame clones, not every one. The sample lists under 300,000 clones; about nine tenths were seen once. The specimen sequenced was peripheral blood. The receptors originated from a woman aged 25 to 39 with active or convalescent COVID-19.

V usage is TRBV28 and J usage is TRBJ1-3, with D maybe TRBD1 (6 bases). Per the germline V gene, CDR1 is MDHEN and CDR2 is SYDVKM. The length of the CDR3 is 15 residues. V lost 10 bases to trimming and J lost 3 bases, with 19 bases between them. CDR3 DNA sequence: TGTGCCATCTACTCCCCAGGGACACATGGAAACACCATATATTTT. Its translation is CAIYSPGTHGNTIYF.

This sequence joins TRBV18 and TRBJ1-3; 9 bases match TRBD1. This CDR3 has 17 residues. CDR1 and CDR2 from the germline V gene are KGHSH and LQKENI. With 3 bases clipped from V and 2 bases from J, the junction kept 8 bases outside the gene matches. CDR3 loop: CASSPRTGDSAGNTIYF. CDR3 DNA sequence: TGTGCCAGCTCACCTAGGACAGGGGATTCGGCTGGAAACACCATATATTTT. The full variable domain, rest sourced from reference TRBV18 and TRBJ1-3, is NAGVMQNPRHLVRRRGQEARLRCSPMKGHSHVYWYRQLPEEGLKFMVYLQKENIIDESGMPKERFSAEFPKEGPSILRIQQVVRGDSAAYFCASSPRTGDSAGNTIYFGEGSWLTVV.

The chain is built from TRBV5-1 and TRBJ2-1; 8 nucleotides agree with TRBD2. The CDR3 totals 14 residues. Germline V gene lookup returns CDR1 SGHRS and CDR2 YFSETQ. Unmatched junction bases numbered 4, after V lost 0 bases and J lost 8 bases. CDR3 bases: TGCGCCAGCAGCTTGGAAGCGGGGGTCTATGAGCAGTTCTTC. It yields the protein CASSLEAGVYEQFF.

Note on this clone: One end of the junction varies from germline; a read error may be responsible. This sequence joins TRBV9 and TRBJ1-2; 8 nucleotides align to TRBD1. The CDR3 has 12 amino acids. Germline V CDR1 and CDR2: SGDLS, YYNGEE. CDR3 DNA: TGTGCCAGCAGCGTCCTCCGGGACAGGCAACCGTTC. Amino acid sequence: CASSVLRDRQPF.

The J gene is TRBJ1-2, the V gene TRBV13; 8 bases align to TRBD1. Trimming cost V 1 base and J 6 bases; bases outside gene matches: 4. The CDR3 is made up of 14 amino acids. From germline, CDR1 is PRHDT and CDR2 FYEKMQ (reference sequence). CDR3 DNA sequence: TGTGCCAGCAGCTTAGTTCAGGGGGCTGATGGCTACACCTTC. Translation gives CASSLVQGADGYTF. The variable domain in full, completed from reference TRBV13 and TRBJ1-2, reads AAGVIQSPRHLIKEKRETATLKCYPIPRHDTVYWYQQGPGQDPQFLISFYEKMQSDKGSIPDRFSAQQFSDYHSELNMSSLELGDSALYFCASSLVQGADGYTFGSGTRLTVV.

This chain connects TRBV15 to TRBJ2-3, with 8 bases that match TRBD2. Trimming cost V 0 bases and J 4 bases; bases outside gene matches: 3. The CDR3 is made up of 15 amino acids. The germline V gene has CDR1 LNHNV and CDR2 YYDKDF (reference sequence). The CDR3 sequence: CATSRDAGGADTQYF. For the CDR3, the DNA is TGTGCCACCAGCAGAGATGCGGGGGGTGCAGATACGCAGTATTTT.

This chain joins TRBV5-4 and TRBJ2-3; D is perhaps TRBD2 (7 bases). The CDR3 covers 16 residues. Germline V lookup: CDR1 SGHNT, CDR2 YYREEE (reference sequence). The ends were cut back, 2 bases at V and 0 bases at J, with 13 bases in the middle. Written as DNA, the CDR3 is TGTGCCAGCAGCTTTGGGGGGGGGCGCAGCACAGATACGCAGTATTTT. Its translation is CASSFGGGRSTDTQYF.

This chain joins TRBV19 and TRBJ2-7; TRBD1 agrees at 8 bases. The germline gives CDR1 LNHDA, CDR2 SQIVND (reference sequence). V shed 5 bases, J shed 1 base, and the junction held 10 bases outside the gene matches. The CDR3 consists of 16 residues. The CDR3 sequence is CASSPRTGWGSYEQYF. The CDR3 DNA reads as TGTGCCAGTAGTCCAAGGACAGGGTGGGGTTCCTACGAGCAGTACTTC.

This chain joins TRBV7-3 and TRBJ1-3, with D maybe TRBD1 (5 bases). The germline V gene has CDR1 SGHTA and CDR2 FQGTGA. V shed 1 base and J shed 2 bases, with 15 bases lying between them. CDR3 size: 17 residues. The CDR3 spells CASSLSGPGDPGNTIYF. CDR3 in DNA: TGTGCCAGCAGCTTAAGCGGCCCGGGGGACCCTGGAAACACCATATATTTT.

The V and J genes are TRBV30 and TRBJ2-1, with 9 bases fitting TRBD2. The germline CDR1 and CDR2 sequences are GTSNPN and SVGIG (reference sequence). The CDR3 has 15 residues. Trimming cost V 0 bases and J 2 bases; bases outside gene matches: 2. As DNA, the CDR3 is TGTGCCTGGAGTGTAGGCGGGGGGGCCTACAATGAGCAGTTCTTC. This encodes CAWSVGGGAYNEQFF.

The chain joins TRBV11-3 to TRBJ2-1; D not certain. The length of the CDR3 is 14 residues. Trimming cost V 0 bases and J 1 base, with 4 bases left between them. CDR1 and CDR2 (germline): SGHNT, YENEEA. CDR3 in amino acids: CASSLDRSYNEQFF. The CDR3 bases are TGTGCCAGCAGCTTAGACAGATCCTACAATGAGCAGTTCTTC.

The CDR3 here is CASSLSRDRSSTDTQYF. The CDR3 DNA reads as TGTGCCAGCAGCTTATCGCGGGACAGGTCTAGCACAGATACGCAGTATTTT. This rearrangement joins TRBV7-9 to TRBJ2-3; 8 bases match TRBD1. From germline, CDR1 is SEHNR and CDR2 FQNEAQ (reference sequence). The CDR3 totals 17 residues. Trimming at V came to 2 bases and at J to 0 bases, leaving 7 bases not matched to a gene.

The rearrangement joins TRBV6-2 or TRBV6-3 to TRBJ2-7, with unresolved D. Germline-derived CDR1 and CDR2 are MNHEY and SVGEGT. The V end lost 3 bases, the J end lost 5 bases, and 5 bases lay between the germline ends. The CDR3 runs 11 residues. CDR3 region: CASSYIHEQYF. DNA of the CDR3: TGTGCCAGCAGTTATATCCACGAGCAGTACTTC.